This T cell receptor (beta chain) was observed in a study of T-cell reconstitution after alpha-beta-depleted transplantation in children. The library targeted TCRbeta and was prepared with unique molecular identifiers. One entry per CDR3 protein, called by TCRdb with MiXCR from the PCR reads. The data show 200,000 to 250,000 distinct CDR3 sequences, around 13% seen once. Trimming removed 0 bases at V and 0 bases at J, with 16 bases between. The CDR3 is made up of 18 amino acids. CDR1 and CDR2 (germline): LGHNA, YNFKEQ. This clonotype came up many times. The gene calls are TRBV4-2 and TRBJ2-3; D gene unclear. The source material was PBMCs from the stem cell graft donor, sampled from the stem cell graft. The clonotype originates from a human donor who donated a stem cell graft to a child with acute lymphoblastic leukemia. DNA of the CDR3: TGTGCCAGCAGCCAAGATAGGTGGGTCACCTCTAGCACAGATACGCAGTATTTT. Its translation is CASSQDRWVTSSTDTQYF.